The 25 T cell receptor beta chains reported below all come from one sample, sequenced in a study of shared clonotypes between healthy human individuals. Clones were read by immunoSEQ multiplex PCR, and TCRdb kept only the in-frame ones, dropping some. The sample yields about 2 million clones, around 95% seen once. Sequenced sample: naive CD4+ T cells sorted from blood. Regarding subset: CD45RA+ positively selected. Every receptor here comes from a young man in good health.

The J gene is TRBJ1-2, the V gene TRBV25-1, with D perhaps TRBD1 (5 bases). V shed 0 bases and J shed 4 bases, with 12 bases lying between them. The length of the CDR3 is 15 residues. In germline, CDR1 is MGHDK, CDR2 SYGVNS. CDR3: CASSEYHGAPYGYTF. The CDR3 DNA reads as TGTGCCAGCAGTGAATACCACGGGGCCCCCTATGGCTACACCTTC.

On this clone: The same CDR3 can be traced to other DNA sequences in this sample. The rearrangement joins TRBV9 to TRBJ2-5; D may correspond to TRBD1 or TRBD2 (5 bases each). Deletions cut 2 bases from V and 5 bases from J, with 10 bases between. The germline CDR1 and CDR2 sequences are SGDLS and YYNGEE. This CDR3 region has 13 residues. The CDR3 loop reads CASSVGAPETQYF. The CDR3 nucleotides read TGTGCCAGCAGCGTCGGGGCCCCGGAGACCCAGTACTTC. Full variable domain (remainder filled in from reference TRBV9 and TRBJ2-5): DSGVTQTPKHLITATGQRVTLRCSPRSGDLSVYWYQQSLDQGLQFLIQYYNGEERAKGNILERFSAQQFPDLHSELNLSSLELGDSALYFCASSVGAPETQYFGPGTRLLVL.

Concerning this clone itself: Just one base apart from a much larger clone, this may be a read error. The chain uses TRBV6-6 and TRBJ2-7; 7 nucleotides line up with TRBD1. The CDR3 sequence is 14 residues long. From germline, CDR1 is MNHNY and CDR2 SVGAGI (reference sequence). V dropped 2 bases and J dropped 6; count of bases not matched to a gene: 7. CDR3 amino acids: CASSYPGQDCEQYF. The CDR3 DNA reads as TGTGCCAGCAGTTACCCTGGACAGGACTGCGAGCAGTACTTC.

V gene TRBV6-1 combines with J gene TRBJ2-7; 7 bases agree with TRBD1. Looked up from germline, CDR1 is MNHNS and CDR2 is SASEGT. The CDR3 is made up of 13 amino acids. The V and J ends lost 6 bases and 5 bases, in that order; junction bases with no gene match: 7. CDR3 nucleotides: TGTGCCAGCAGAGGACAGGCCTTGAACGAGCAGTACTTC. It codes for CASRGQALNEQYF.

The chain employs TRBV30 and TRBJ2-2; D is unclear. The germline V gene has CDR1 GTSNPN and CDR2 SVGIG (reference sequence). CDR3 length: 13 amino acids. V gave up 3 bases and J gave up 7 bases, with 12 bases separating them. The CDR3 spells CAWRSPWGGELFF. In DNA, the CDR3 is TGTGCCTGGAGGTCCCCGTGGGGCGGGGAGCTGTTTTTT.

The rearrangement joins TRBV11-2 to TRBJ2-5; 13 nucleotides match TRBD2. Germline CDR1 SGHAT, CDR2 FQNNGV. J was trimmed by 5 bases and V by 2 bases; bases with no gene match: 8. The CDR3 contains 17 residues. This CDR3 is CASSLNQLAGGRETQYF. The CDR3 DNA sequence: TGTGCCAGCAGCTTAAACCAACTAGCGGGAGGGAGGGAGACCCAGTACTTC.

The gene calls are TRBV11-2 and TRBJ1-1, with TRBD1 identical over 7 bases. V lost 4 bases, J lost 7 bases, and 6 bases stayed unmatched. The CDR3 has 13 residues. The germline V gene encodes CDR1 SGHAT and CDR2 FQNNGV. The CDR3 nucleotides read TGTGCCAGCAGCTCGATCCGGGACAGTGAAGCTTTCTTT. Encoded protein: CASSSIRDSEAFF. The variable domain in full, with the rest retrieved from reference TRBV11-2 and TRBJ1-1, is EAGVAQSPRYKIIEKRQSVAFWCNPISGHATLYWYQQILGQGPKLLIQFQNNGVVDDSQLPKDRFSAERLKGVDSTLKIQPAKLEDSAVYLCASSSIRDSEAFFGQGTRLTVV.

V and J are TRBV27 and TRBJ2-7; D may correspond to TRBD1 or TRBD2 (5 bases each). This CDR3 has 15 residues. The V gene's germline CDR1 is MNHEY and CDR2 SMNVEV (reference sequence). Trimming pared 6 bases from V and 7 bases from J, leaving 22 bases between. In DNA, the CDR3 is TGTGCCAGCAGCCCCTCCGGGACGCTTCTTCGGGAGCAGTACTTC. Its protein product is CASSPSGTLLREQYF.

The rearrangement links TRBV28 to TRBJ2-7; the D gene is possibly TRBD2 (5 bases). The germline CDR1 and CDR2 sequences are MDHEN and SYDVKM. CDR3 length equals 12 residues. V lost 4 bases, J lost 9 bases, and 13 bases lay in between. The CDR3 nucleotides read TGTGCCAGCAGTTACCGGGATTCTCGGCAGTACTTC. It codes for CASSYRDSRQYF.

The V gene is TRBV5-4, the J gene TRBJ1-4; 8 bases match TRBD1. V gave up 4 bases and J gave up 7 bases; unmatched junction bases: 9. The V gene's germline CDR1 is SGHNT and CDR2 YYREEE (reference sequence). The length of the CDR3 is 15 residues. The DNA of the CDR3 is TGTGCCAGCAGCATGACAGGGGTGGACGGTGAAAAACTGTTTTTT. Its protein is CASSMTGVDGEKLFF.

As to this clone: A much bigger clone sits one base away, suggesting this may be a read error. The genes are TRBV4-2 and TRBJ1-1, with D perhaps TRBD1 (6 bases). V was clipped by 6 bases and J by 7 bases, with 15 bases between them. CDR3 size: 13 residues. Germline lookup yields CDR1 LGHNA and CDR2 YNFKEQ. For the CDR3, the DNA is TGTGCCAGCAGTTTTTCCGGGACATATGAAGCTTTCTTT. Its protein product is CASSFSGTYEAFF.

CDR3 nucleotide sequence: TGTGCCAGCAGCCCTAGCGGAGGAGTAAATGGCTACACCTTC. Amino acid sequence: CASSPSGGVNGYTF. The chain joins TRBV7-9 to TRBJ1-2, with D hard to call. The germline V gene encodes CDR1 SEHNR and CDR2 FQNEAQ (reference sequence). V was shortened by 5 bases and J by 6 bases, with 16 bases between the two germline ends. The CDR3 loop spans 14 amino acids.

The chain uses TRBV7-9 and TRBJ1-4; 8 nucleotides line up with TRBD1. CDR3 length equals 14 residues. Trimming took 6 bases from V and 7 from J; bases not matched to a gene: 7. Germline V CDR1 and CDR2: SEHNR, FQNEAQ (reference sequence). The CDR3 sequence: CASRMDRAGEKLFF. The CDR3 bases are TGTGCCAGCAGGATGGACAGGGCGGGTGAAAAACTGTTTTTT. The variable domain in full, with the rest retrieved from reference TRBV7-9 and TRBJ1-4, is DTGVSQNPRHKITKRGQNVTFRCDPISEHNRLYWYRQTLGQGPEFLTYFQNEAQLEKSRLLSDRFSAERPKGSFSTLEIQRTEQGDSAMYLCASRMDRAGEKLFFGSGTQLSVL.

This chain uses TRBV7-3 with TRBJ1-1; possibly TRBD1 for D (6 bases). From germline, CDR1 is SGHTA and CDR2 FQGTGA. V lost 0 bases and J 5 bases, leaving 10 bases between the germline ends. The CDR3 runs to 14 residues. Here the CDR3 reads CASSLTLDRTEAFF. Written as DNA, the CDR3 is TGTGCCAGCAGCTTAACCTTGGACAGAACTGAAGCTTTCTTT.

This chain links TRBV5-6 with TRBJ1-1; no reliable D call. The CDR3 has 12 residues. From germline, CDR1 is SGHDT and CDR2 YYEEEE. V was trimmed by 2 bases and J by 7 bases, leaving 9 bases between them. In DNA, the CDR3 is TGTGCCAGCAGCTTAACCCCAGTTGAAGCTTTCTTT. Amino acids: CASSLTPVEAFF.

This clone was detected once. The chain employs TRBV27 and TRBJ2-1, with unresolved D. CDR1 MNHEY and CDR2 SMNVEV come from the germline V gene (reference sequence). With 5 bases removed from V and 0 bases from J, the gap between germline ends came to 14 bases. The CDR3 runs 16 residues. CDR3 coding DNA: TGTGCCAGCAGTCCGACGGACGGCAGCTCCTACAATGAGCAGTTCTTC. Translating it yields CASSPTDGSSYNEQFF.

The rearrangement joins TRBV4-1 to TRBJ2-5, with 12 bases matching TRBD2. With 1 base clipped from V and 6 bases from J, the junction kept 9 bases outside the gene matches. CDR1 is MGHRA, CDR2 YSYEKL, per germline. The CDR3 is 17 amino acids. The CDR3 sequence: CASSQGLAGGLGKTQYF. CDR3 in DNA: TGCGCCAGCAGCCAAGGGCTAGCGGGAGGGCTGGGAAAGACCCAGTACTTC.

V and J are TRBV28 and TRBJ1-2; possible D gene TRBD1, 6 bases. The CDR3 length is 16 residues. The V gene's germline CDR1 is MDHEN and CDR2 SYDVKM. The V and J ends lost 1 base and 0 bases respectively, with 12 bases between them. CDR3 in amino acids: CASSLSSGDTNYGYTF. In nucleotides, the CDR3 is TGTGCCAGCAGTTTATCTTCAGGGGATACTAACTATGGCTACACCTTC.

The J gene is TRBJ2-1, the V gene TRBV11-2; 9 positions agree with TRBD2. Losses at the gene ends were 5 bases for V and 8 bases for J; bases not matched to a gene: 10. This CDR3 comprises 15 residues. Germline assignment: CDR1 SGHAT and CDR2 FQNNGV. DNA for the CDR3: TGTGCCAGCAGCACCTTGCGGGGGGGCCCTGATGAGCAGTTCTTC. Encoded protein: CASSTLRGGPDEQFF.

Turning to this clone: Other DNA sequences within the sample encode an identical CDR3. This chain connects TRBV30 to TRBJ1-3; no clear D gene. This CDR3 comprises 13 residues. Looked up from germline, CDR1 is GTSNPN and CDR2 is SVGIG (reference sequence). The germline V and J ends were trimmed by 1 base and 0 bases, with 4 bases remaining between them. The CDR3 nucleotides are TGTGCCTGGAGTGGGGGCTCTGGAAACACCATATATTTT. Translated: CAWSGGSGNTIYF.

The chain uses TRBV2 and TRBJ1-2; 7 nucleotides line up with TRBD1. CDR3 size: 13 residues. Germline CDR1 SNHLY, CDR2 FYNNEI. The J segment lost 6 bases and the V segment lost 7 bases, leaving 8 bases of the junction unmatched. CDR3 nucleotide sequence: TGTGCCAGCACTCGGGCAGGGGGTGATGGCTACACCTTC. Translated, it gives CASTRAGGDGYTF.

The chain links TRBV7-9 to TRBJ1-2; no reliable D call. In germline, CDR1 is SEHNR, CDR2 FQNEAQ (reference sequence). V lost 10 bases and J 2 bases, leaving 14 bases between the germline ends. CDR3 length: 13 amino acids. Written as DNA, the CDR3 is TGTGCCAACGCACCCGATTTCAACTATGGCTACACCTTC. This gives the protein CANAPDFNYGYTF.

The rearrangement uses TRBV7-2 and TRBJ1-1, with D tentatively TRBD1 (5 bases). Trimming left V 2 bases short and J 5 bases short, with 12 bases between. The CDR3 loop spans 14 amino acids. Germline values: CDR1 SGHTA, CDR2 FQGNSA. This chain's CDR3 is CASSLLMGRTEAFF. The CDR3 DNA follows: TGTGCCAGCAGCTTATTGATGGGGCGAACTGAAGCTTTCTTT.

This clone was detected only a few times. The J gene is TRBJ2-7, the V gene TRBV2, with D possibly being TRBD1 or TRBD2 (5 bases each). The CDR3 runs to 14 residues. V lost 6 bases, J lost 2 bases, and 14 bases lay in between. Per germline, CDR1 SNHLY and CDR2 FYNNEI. CDR3: CASRAGTAAYEQYF. The CDR3 bases are TGTGCCAGCAGGGCCGGGACCGCGGCCTACGAGCAGTACTTC.

The genes are TRBV6-1 and TRBJ1-1; D uncertain. Germline lookup yields CDR1 MNHNS and CDR2 SASEGT. This CDR3 is built from 13 residues. The V and J ends lost 6 bases and 2 bases respectively, with 10 bases between them. For the CDR3, the DNA is TGTGCCAGCAGAGCAGAAGTAAACACTGAAGCTTTCTTT. This sequence encodes CASRAEVNTEAFF.